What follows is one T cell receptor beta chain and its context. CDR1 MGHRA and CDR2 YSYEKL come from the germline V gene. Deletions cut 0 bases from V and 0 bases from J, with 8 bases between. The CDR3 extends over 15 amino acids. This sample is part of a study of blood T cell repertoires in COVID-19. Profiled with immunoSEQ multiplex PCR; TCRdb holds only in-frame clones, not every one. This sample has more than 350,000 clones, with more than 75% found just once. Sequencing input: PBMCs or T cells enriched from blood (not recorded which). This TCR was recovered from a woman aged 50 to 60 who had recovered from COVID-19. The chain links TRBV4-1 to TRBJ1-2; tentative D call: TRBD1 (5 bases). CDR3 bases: TGCGCCAGCAGCCAAGATAGGGGCACTAACTATGGCTACACCTTC. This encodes CASSQDRGTNYGYTF.